Each of the 11 T cell receptor beta chains below was sequenced from the same sample in a study of identical twins. TCRdb ran MiXCR on the 5' RACE reads and lists one entry per CDR3 protein. Altogether approximately 470,000 distinct CDR3 sequences are present, approximately 15% being singletons, with the ten largest covering over 0.5%. The sample was also linked to a second study, of yellow fever vaccine responses in identical twins.

The specimen was CD4+ T cells sorted from blood. The receptors come from a woman in her late teens or twenties in good health.

The chain links TRBV30 to TRBJ2-7; 8 bases align to TRBD2. J was trimmed by 2 bases and V by 4 bases; bases with no gene match: 7. The germline gives CDR1 GTSNPN, CDR2 SVGIG (reference sequence). The CDR3 sequence is 14 residues long. CDR3 DNA: TGTGCCTGGATGACAAGCGGGAGACCCTACGAGCAGTACTTC. Residues: CAWMTSGRPYEQYF.

This clonotype occurred a few times. The V gene is TRBV29-1, the J gene TRBJ2-3, with 7 positions matching TRBD2. With V trimmed by 1 base and J by 1 base, 5 bases remained unmatched. Germline CDR1 and CDR2: SQVTM and ANQGSEA. The CDR3 consists of 15 residues. This CDR3 is CSVEGAGVGTDTQYF. CDR3 coding DNA: TGCAGCGTTGAAGGGGCGGGAGTAGGCACAGATACGCAGTATTTT.

The table lists this clonotype with many counts. The chain uses TRBV5-1 and TRBJ2-7, with TRBD2 identical over 10 bases. Trimming took 5 bases from V and 0 from J; bases not matched to a gene: 17. There are 19 residues in the CDR3. Looked up from germline, CDR1 is SGHRS and CDR2 is YFSETQ. CDR3 in DNA: TGCGCCAGCAGGGATAGGGGGTCGGGACTAGCGTCAAACTCCTACGAGCAGTACTTC. It specifies CASRDRGSGLASNSYEQYF.

This chain connects TRBV12-3 or TRBV12-4 to TRBJ2-3, with 9 nucleotides matching TRBD2. With V trimmed by 8 bases and J by 1 base, 4 bases remained unmatched. The CDR3 length is 14 residues. The chain's CDR3 is CASSSGERTDTQYF. In DNA, the CDR3 is TGTGCCAGCTCTAGCGGGGAACGCACAGATACGCAGTATTTT.

The gene calls are TRBV4-2 and TRBJ2-7; unclear D gene. This CDR3 has 17 amino acids. CDR1 and CDR2 (germline): LGHNA, YNFKEQ. Trimming removed 0 bases from V and 0 bases from J, with 15 bases in between. CDR3 in amino acids: CASSQDLAGASSYEQYF. CDR3 coding DNA: TGTGCCAGCAGCCAAGATTTGGCAGGCGCGAGCTCCTACGAGCAGTACTTC.

The rearrangement joins TRBV6-1 to TRBJ2-7, with D perhaps TRBD2 (6 bases). The V and J ends lost 7 bases and 3 bases respectively, with 16 bases between them. CDR1 is MNHNS and CDR2 is SASEGT in the germline V gene. There are 14 residues in the CDR3. The CDR3 coding sequence is TGTGCCAGCAATCTTAGCGGCAGAGGCTACGAGCAGTACTTC. As protein: CASNLSGRGYEQYF.

This chain joins TRBV24-1 and TRBJ2-3; no clear D. Germline assignment: CDR1 KGHDR and CDR2 SFDVKD. V lost 2 bases, J lost 1 base, and 6 bases lay in between. The CDR3 sequence is 14 residues long. CDR3 region: CATSDWTGTDTQYF. Written as DNA, the CDR3 is TGTGCCACCAGTGATTGGACGGGCACAGATACGCAGTATTTT.

This clonotype was detected a few times. This rearrangement joins TRBV9 to TRBJ2-3, with D possibly called TRBD1 or TRBD2 (5 bases each). V was clipped by 4 bases and J by 6 bases, with 12 bases between them. In germline, CDR1 is SGDLS, CDR2 YYNGEE. The CDR3 is 13 amino acids. CDR3 DNA: TGTGCCAGCAGCTCCCGGGACCTCGATACGCAGTATTTT. Translated: CASSSRDLDTQYF.

CDR3 residues: CASSELRNTGELFF. The CDR3, as DNA: TGTGCCAGCAGTGAACTCCGGAATACCGGGGAGCTGTTTTTT. The rearrangement joins TRBV2 to TRBJ2-2; D is uncertain. Germline CDR1 is SNHLY and CDR2 is FYNNEI. This CDR3 has 14 amino acids. V shed 2 bases and J shed 5 bases, with 9 bases lying between them.

This clonotype was observed a handful of times. The gene calls are TRBV20-1 and TRBJ2-1; 10 bases line up with TRBD2. Germline V gene data show CDR1 as DFQATT and CDR2 as SNEGSKA (reference sequence). V lost 3 bases, J lost 9 bases, and 5 bases stayed unmatched. The CDR3 has 13 amino acids. Here the CDR3 DNA reads TGCAGTGCTAGGCCCAGGACTAGCGGTGAGCAGTTCTTC. This encodes CSARPRTSGEQFF.

This rearrangement joins TRBV6-1 to TRBJ1-1; D unclear. Germline lookup yields CDR1 MNHNS and CDR2 SASEGT. Trimming cost V 6 bases and J 8 bases, with 16 bases left between them. The CDR3 spans 13 residues. This CDR3 reads CASRVDGFGEAFF. The CDR3 coding sequence is TGTGCCAGCAGAGTCGACGGGTTTGGGGAAGCTTTCTTT.